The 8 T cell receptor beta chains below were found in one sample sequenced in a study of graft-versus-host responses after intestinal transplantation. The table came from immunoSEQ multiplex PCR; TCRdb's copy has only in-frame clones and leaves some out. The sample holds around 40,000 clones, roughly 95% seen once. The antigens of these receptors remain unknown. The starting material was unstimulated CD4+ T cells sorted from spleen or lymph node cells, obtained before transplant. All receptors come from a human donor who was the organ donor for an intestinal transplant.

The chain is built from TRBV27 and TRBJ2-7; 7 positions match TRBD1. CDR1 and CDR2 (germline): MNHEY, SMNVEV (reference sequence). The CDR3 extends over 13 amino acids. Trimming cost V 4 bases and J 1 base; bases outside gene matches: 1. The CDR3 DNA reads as TGTGCCAGCAGTTACAGGGGTTCCTACGAGCAGTACTTC. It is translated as CASSYRGSYEQYF.

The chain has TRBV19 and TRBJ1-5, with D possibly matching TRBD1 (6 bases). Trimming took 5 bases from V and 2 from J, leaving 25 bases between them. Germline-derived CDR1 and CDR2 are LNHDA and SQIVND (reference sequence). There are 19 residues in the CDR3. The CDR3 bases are TGTGCCAGTAGTCGCAGGGGAGGGAGTGTTCGGGAGGGCAATCAGCCCCAGCATTTT. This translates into CASSRRGGSVREGNQPQHF.

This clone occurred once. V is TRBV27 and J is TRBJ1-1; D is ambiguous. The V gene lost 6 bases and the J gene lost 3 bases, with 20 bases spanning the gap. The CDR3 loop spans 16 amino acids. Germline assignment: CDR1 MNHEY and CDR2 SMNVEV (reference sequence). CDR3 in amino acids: CASRGRFGPEDTEAFF. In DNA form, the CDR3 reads TGTGCCAGCAGGGGTCGGTTTGGGCCTGAGGACACTGAAGCTTTCTTT.

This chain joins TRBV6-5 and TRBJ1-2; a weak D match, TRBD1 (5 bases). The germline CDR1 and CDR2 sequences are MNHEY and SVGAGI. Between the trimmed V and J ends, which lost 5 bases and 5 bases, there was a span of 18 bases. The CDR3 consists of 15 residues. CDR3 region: CASSISAGTGYGYTF. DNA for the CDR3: TGTGCCAGCAGTATCTCCGCTGGGACCGGATATGGCTACACCTTC.

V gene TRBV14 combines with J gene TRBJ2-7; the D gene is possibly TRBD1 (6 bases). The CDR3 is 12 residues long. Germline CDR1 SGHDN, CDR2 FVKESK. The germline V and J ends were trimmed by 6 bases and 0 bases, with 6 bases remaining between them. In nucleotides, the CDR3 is TGTGCCAGCAGGGACAGCTCCTACGAGCAGTACTTC. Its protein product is CASRDSSYEQYF.

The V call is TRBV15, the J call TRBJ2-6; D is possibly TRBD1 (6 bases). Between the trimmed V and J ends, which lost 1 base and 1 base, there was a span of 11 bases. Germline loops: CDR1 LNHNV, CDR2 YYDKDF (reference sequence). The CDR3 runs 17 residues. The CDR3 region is CATSRAYGTSGANVLTF. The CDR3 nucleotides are TGTGCCACCAGCAGAGCTTATGGGACATCTGGGGCCAACGTCCTGACTTTC.

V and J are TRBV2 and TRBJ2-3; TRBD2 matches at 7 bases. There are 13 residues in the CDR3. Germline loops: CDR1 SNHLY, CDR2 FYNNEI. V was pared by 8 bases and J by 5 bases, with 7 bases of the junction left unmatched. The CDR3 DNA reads TGTGCCAGCGGGAGGGCCGCGGAAGATACGCAGTATTTT. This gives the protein CASGRAAEDTQYF.

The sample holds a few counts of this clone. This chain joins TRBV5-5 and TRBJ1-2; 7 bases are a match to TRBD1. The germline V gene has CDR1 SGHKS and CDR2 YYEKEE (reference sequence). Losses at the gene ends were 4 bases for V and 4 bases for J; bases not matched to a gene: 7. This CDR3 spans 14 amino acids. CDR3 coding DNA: TGTGCCAGCAGCACCCAGACAGGGATCTATGGCTACACCTTC. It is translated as CASSTQTGIYGYTF.